The present T cell receptor beta chain was sequenced within a study of T cell changes during pregnancy in multiple sclerosis. Profiling relied on immunoSEQ multiplex PCR, and the TCRdb table lists in-frame clones only, not all of them. The sample comprises about 22,000 clones, approximately 90% of which are singletons, and 0.5% to 0.7% rests with the top ten. The CDR3 has 14 residues. V lost 3 bases, J lost 4 bases, and 12 bases lay in between. Looked up from germline, CDR1 is ENHRY and CDR2 is SYGVKD. This specimen was CD4+ T cells from peripheral blood mononuclear cells, taken after pregnancy. This receptor was obtained from a female donor in good health, enrolled as a control in a pregnancy study. This chain connects TRBV10-3 to TRBJ1-1; D is perhaps TRBD1 (6 bases). The CDR3 here is CAISEEVGATEAFF. CDR3 in DNA: TGTGCCATCAGTGAAGAAGTGGGGGCCACTGAAGCTTTCTTT.